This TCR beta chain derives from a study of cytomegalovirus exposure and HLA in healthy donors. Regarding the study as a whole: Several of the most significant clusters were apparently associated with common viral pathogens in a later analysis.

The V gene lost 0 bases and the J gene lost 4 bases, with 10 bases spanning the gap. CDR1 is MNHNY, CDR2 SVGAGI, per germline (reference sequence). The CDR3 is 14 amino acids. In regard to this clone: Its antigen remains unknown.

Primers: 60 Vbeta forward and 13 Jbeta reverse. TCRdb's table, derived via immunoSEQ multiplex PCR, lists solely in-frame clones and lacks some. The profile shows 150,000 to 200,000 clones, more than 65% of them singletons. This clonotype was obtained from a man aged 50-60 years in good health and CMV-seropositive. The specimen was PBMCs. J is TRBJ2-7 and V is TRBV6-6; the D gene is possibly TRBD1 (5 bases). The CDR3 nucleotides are TGTGCCAGCAGTTACTCTAACACAGGATACGAGCAGTACTTC. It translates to CASSYSNTGYEQYF.